This T cell receptor (beta chain) was identified during a study of vaccination and CD4 T cells after COVID-19. Specified treatment: approximately 11-day PBMC culture with coronavirus spike peptide pools or control peptides (ViraFEST assay). The table lists this clonotype with a few counts. Its antigen is currently unknown. Sequenced with the Oncomine TCR Beta short-read assay was DNA taken from cultured CD4+ T cells. One entry per CDR3 protein results from TCRdb running MiXCR on the PCR reads. The repertoire holds 18,000 or so distinct CDR3 sequences, more than 40% seen once, with under 4.5% in the top ten. The CDR3 spans 14 residues.

The chain carries TRBV21-1 and TRBJ1-1. TRBV21-1 is marked as a pseudogene. This receptor was identified in a human donor who had recovered from COVID-19. Sequenced here: CD4+ T cells from blood, cultured in vitro, sampled before SARS-CoV-2 vaccination. The CDR3 loop is CASSTSRANTEAFF. In nucleotides, the CDR3 is TGTGCCAGCAGCACCTCGCGGGCTAACACTGAAGCTTTCTTT.